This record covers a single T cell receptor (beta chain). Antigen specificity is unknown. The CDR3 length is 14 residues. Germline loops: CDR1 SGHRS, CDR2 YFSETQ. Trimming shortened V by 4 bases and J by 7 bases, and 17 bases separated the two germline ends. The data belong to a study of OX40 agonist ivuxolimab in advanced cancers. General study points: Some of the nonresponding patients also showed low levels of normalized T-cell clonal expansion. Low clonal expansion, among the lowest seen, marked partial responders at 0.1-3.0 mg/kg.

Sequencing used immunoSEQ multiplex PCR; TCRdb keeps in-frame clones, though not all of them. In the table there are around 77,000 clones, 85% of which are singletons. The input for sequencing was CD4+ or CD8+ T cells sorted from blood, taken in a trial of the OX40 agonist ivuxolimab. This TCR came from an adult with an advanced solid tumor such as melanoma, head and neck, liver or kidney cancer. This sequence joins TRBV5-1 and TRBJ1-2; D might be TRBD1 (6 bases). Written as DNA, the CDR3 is TGCGCCAGCAGCCCCGGGACACCGGGACGTGGCTACACCTTC. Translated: CASSPGTPGRGYTF.